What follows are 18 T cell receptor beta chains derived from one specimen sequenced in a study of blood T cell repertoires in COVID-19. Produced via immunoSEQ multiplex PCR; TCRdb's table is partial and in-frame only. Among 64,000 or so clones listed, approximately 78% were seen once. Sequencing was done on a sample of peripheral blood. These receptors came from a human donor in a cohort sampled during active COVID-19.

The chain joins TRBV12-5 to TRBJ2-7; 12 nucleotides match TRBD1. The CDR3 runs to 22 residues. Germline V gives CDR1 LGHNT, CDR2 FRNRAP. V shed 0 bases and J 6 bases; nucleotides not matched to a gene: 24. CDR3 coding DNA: TGTGCTAGTGGTTTGGTACTATTAGCCCCGGGACAGGGGGCCCCGGCAGGCTCCGAGCAGTACTTC. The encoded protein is CASGLVLLAPGQGAPAGSEQYF. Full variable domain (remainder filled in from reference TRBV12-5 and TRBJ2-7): DARVTQTPRHKVTEMGQEVTMRCQPILGHNTVFWYRQTMMQGLELLAYFRNRAPLDDSGMPKDRFSAEMPDATLATLKIQPSEPRDSAVYFCASGLVLLAPGQGAPAGSEQYFGPGTRLTVT.

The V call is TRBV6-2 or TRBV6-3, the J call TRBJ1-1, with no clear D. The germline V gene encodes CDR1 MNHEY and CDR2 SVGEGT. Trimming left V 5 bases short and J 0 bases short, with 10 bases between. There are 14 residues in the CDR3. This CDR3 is CASSPRRVNTEAFF. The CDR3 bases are TGTGCCAGCAGTCCACGCCGGGTGAACACTGAAGCTTTCTTT.

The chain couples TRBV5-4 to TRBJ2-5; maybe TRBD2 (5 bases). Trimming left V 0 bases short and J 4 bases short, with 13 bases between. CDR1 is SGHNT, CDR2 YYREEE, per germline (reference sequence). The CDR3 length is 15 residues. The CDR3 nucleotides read TGTGCCAGCAGCTTGGACACCCTGGGGAGAGAGACCCAGTACTTC. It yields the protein CASSLDTLGRETQYF. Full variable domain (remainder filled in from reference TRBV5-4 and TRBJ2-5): ETGVTQSPTHLIKTRGQQVTLRCSSQSGHNTVSWYQQALGQGPQFIFQYYREEENGRGNFPPRFSGLQFPNYSSELNVNALELDDSALYLCASSLDTLGRETQYFGPGTRLLVL.

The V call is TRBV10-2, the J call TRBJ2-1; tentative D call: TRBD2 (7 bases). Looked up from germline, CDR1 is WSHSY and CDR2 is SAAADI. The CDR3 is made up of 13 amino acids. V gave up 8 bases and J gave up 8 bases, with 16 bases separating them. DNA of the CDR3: TGCGCCAGCGGGGGGGGCAGGGATCATGAGCAGTTCTTC. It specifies CASGGGRDHEQFF.

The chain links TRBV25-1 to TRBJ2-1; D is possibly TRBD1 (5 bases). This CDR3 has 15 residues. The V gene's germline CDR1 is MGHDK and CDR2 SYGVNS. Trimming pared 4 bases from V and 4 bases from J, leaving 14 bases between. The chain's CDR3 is CASSVRQGWYNEQFF. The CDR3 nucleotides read TGTGCCAGCAGTGTGAGGCAGGGTTGGTACAATGAGCAGTTCTTC.

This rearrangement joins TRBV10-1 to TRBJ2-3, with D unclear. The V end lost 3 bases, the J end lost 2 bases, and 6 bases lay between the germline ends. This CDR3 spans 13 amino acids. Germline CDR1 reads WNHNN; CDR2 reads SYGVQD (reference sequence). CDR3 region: CASSEIHTDTQYF. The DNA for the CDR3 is TGCGCCAGCAGTGAAATCCACACAGATACGCAGTATTTT.

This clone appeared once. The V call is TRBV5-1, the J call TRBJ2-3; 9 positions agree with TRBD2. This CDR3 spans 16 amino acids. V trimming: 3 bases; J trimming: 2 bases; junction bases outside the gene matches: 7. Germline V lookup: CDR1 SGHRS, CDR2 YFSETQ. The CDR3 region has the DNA TGCGCCAGCAGCTCGGGGACTAGCCCTTTCACAGATACGCAGTATTTT. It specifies CASSSGTSPFTDTQYF.

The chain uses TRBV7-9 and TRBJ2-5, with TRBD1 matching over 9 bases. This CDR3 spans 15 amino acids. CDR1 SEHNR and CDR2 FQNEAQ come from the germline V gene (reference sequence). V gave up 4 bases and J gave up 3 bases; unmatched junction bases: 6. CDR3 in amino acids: CASSSTGGQKETQYF. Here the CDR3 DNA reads TGTGCCAGCAGCTCGACAGGGGGGCAGAAAGAGACCCAGTACTTC.

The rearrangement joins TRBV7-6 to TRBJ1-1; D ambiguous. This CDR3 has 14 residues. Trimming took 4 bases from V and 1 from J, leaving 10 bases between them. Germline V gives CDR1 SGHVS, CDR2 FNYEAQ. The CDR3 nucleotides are TGTGCCAGCAGCTCCCTGGCGGGGAACACTGAAGCTTTCTTT. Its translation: CASSSLAGNTEAFF. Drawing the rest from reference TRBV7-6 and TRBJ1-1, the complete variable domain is GAGVSQSPRYKVTKRGQDVALRCDPISGHVSLYWYRQALGQGPEFLTYFNYEAQQDKSGLPNDRFSAERPEGSISTLTIQRTEQRDSAMYRCASSSLAGNTEAFFGQGTRLTVV.

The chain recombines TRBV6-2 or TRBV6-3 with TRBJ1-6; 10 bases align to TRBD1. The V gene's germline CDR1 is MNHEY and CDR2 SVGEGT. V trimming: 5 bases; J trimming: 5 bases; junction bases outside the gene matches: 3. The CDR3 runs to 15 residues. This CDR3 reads CASSPGQGNNSPLHF. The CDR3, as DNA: TGTGCCAGCAGTCCGGGACAGGGGAATAATTCACCCCTCCACTTT.

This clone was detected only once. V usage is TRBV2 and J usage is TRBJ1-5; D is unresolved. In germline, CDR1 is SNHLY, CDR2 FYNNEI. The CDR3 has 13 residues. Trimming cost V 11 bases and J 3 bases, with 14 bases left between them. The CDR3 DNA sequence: TGTGCCCGCGGCAAGGGAGCCAATCAGCCCCAGCATTTT. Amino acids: CARGKGANQPQHF.

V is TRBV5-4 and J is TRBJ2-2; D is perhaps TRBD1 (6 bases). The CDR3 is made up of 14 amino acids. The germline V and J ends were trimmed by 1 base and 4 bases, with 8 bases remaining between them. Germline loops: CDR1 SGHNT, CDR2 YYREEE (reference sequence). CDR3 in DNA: TGTGCCAGCAGCTTGCAGGGGCCCACCGGGGAGCTGTTTTTT. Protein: CASSLQGPTGELFF.

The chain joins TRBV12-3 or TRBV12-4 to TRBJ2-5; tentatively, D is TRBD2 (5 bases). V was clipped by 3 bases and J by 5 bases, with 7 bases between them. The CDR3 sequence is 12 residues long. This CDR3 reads CASSFGEETQYF. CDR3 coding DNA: TGTGCCAGCAGTTTTGGGGAGGAGACCCAGTACTTC.

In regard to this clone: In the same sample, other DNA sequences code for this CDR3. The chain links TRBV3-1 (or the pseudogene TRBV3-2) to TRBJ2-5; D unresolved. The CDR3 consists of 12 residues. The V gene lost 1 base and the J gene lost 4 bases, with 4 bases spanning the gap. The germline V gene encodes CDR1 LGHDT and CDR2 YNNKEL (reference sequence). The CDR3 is CASSQVRETQYF. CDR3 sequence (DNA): TGTGCCAGCAGCCAAGTTCGAGAGACCCAGTACTTC.

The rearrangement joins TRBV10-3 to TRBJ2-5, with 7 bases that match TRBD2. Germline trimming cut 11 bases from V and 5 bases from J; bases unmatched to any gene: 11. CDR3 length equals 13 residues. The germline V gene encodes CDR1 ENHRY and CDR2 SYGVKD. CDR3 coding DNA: TGTGCCGCCCGGGGGAGGGTTGAGGAGACCCAGTACTTC. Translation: CAARGRVEETQYF.

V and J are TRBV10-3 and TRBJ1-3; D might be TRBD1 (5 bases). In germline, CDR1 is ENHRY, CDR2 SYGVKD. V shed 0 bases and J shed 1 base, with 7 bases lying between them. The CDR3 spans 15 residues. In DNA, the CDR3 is TGTGCCATCAGTGAGTCGGGGGGATCTGGAAACACCATATATTTT. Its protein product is CAISESGGSGNTIYF.

The DNA of the CDR3 is TGTGCCAGCACCACGACCGGACTAGCGGGGGGGTTCACCGGGGAGCTGTTTTTT. Translated: CASTTTGLAGGFTGELFF. This rearrangement joins TRBV9 to TRBJ2-2; TRBD2 agrees at 15 bases. This CDR3 contains 18 residues. The germline gives CDR1 SGDLS, CDR2 YYNGEE. Trimming cost V 6 bases and J 4 bases; bases outside gene matches: 10.

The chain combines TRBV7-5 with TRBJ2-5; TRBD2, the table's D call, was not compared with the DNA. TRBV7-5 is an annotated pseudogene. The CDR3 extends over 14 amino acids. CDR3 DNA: TGTGTCAGAAGCTTAAATCTCACGGGAGAGACCCAGTACTTC. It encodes CVRSLNLTGETQYF.